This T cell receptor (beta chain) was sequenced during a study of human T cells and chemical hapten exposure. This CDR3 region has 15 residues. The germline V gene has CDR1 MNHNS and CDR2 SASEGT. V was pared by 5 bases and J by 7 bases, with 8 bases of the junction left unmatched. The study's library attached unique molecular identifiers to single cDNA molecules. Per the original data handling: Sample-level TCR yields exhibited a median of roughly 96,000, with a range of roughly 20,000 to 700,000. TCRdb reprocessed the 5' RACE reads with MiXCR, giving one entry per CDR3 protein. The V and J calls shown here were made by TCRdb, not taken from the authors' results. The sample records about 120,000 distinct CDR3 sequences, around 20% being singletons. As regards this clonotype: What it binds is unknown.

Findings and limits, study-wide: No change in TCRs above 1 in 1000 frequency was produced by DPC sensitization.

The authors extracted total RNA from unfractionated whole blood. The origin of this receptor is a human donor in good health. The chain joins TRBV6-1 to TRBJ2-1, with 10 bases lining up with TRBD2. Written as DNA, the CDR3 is TGTGCCAGCAGTCGTACGGGTAGCGGGAGGAATGAGCAGTTCTTC. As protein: CASSRTGSGRNEQFF.